What follows are 20 T cell receptor beta chains derived from one specimen sequenced in a study of neurological immune-mediated disorders. TCRdb ran MiXCR on the 5' RACE reads and lists one entry per CDR3 protein. The table has fewer than 50,000 distinct CDR3 sequences, 2% to 3% seen once; the top ten hold approximately 12%. The sequencing sample was made of PBMCs. These receptors all come from a man aged 30-40 years with multiple sclerosis.

This clonotype has at least ten counts. The chain carries TRBV29-1 and TRBJ1-2; 9 bases fit TRBD1. CDR3 size: 12 residues. In germline, CDR1 is SQVTM, CDR2 ANQGSEA. The V gene end was trimmed by 3 bases and the J gene end by 8 bases; junction bases not matched to a gene: 4. The chain's CDR3 is CSVDRDRVGYTF. The CDR3 DNA follows: TGCAGCGTTGATAGGGACAGGGTCGGCTACACCTTC.

The V and J genes are TRBV7-2 and TRBJ2-7; perhaps TRBD2 as D (6 bases). The V end was cut by 4 bases, the J end by 5 bases, with 15 bases between. CDR1 SGHTA and CDR2 FQGNSA come from the germline V gene. The length of the CDR3 is 14 residues. The DNA for the CDR3 is TGTGCCAGCAGCTCGACTGGGCCGGGGGACGAGCAGTACTTC. Translation: CASSSTGPGDEQYF.

This clonotype was observed at least ten times. The chain uses TRBV5-1 and TRBJ2-7; maybe TRBD2 (5 bases). From germline, CDR1 is SGHRS and CDR2 YFSETQ. V lost 7 bases, J lost 2 bases, and 10 bases lay in between. This CDR3 is 12 amino acids long. As DNA, the CDR3 is TGCGCCAGCGCGGACGGGACCTACGAGCAGTACTTC. Translating gives CASADGTYEQYF.

This clonotype appeared many times. The gene calls are TRBV12-3 or TRBV12-4 and TRBJ2-1; D possibly matches TRBD1 or TRBD2 (7 bases each). V was shortened by 5 bases and J by 3 bases, with 14 bases between the two germline ends. This CDR3 has 15 amino acids. In DNA, the CDR3 is TGTGCCAGCAGTCTTCAGGGGGAGGGCTACAATGAGCAGTTCTTC. Protein product: CASSLQGEGYNEQFF.

The table lists this clonotype with many counts. The J gene is TRBJ1-2, the V gene TRBV7-2, with D possibly matching TRBD1 (6 bases). This CDR3 is 13 amino acids long. CDR1 SGHTA and CDR2 FQGNSA come from the germline V gene. The germline V and J ends were trimmed by 3 bases and 4 bases, with 9 bases remaining between them. The CDR3 DNA sequence: TGTGCCAGCAGCTTTCAGGGGAGCTATGGCTACACCTTC. Translation: CASSFQGSYGYTF. The whole variable domain, filled in from reference TRBV7-2 and TRBJ1-2, reads GAGVSQSPSNKVTEKGKDVELRCDPISGHTALYWYRQSLGQGLEFLIYFQGNSAPDKSGLPSDRFSAERTGGSVSTLTIQRTQQEDSAVYLCASSFQGSYGYTFGSGTRLTVV.

This clonotype appeared many times. The chain links TRBV5-1 to TRBJ2-5; possibly TRBD1 or TRBD2 for D (5 bases each). Trimming took off 4 bases at V and 2 bases at J, with 18 bases between the two ends. The germline gives CDR1 SGHRS, CDR2 YFSETQ. The CDR3 extends over 16 amino acids. CDR3 nucleotides: TGCGCCAGCAGCGCTAACGGGGCGGTGGTACAAGAGACCCAGTACTTC. It encodes CASSANGAVVQETQYF.

This clonotype was seen at least ten times. At one of its ends the junction is not consistent with the germline gene, which may arise from a read error. The chain employs TRBV6-6 and TRBJ2-3; 10 positions agree with TRBD2. The CDR3 spans 14 residues. CDR1 MNHNY and CDR2 SVGAGI come from the germline V gene (reference sequence). As DNA, the CDR3 is TGTGCCAGCAGATCTAGCGGGGGCACAGATGCGCAGTATTTT. This sequence encodes CASRSSGGTDAQYF.

This clonotype came up many times. V is TRBV4-1 and J is TRBJ1-4, with a weak D call TRBD1 (6 bases). Trimming shortened V by 3 bases and J by 13 bases, and 12 bases separated the two germline ends. The germline CDR1 and CDR2 sequences are MGHRA and YSYEKL. The CDR3 sequence is 12 residues long. CDR3 nucleotides: TGCGCCAGCAGCCACCCGGCGGACAGACTGTTTTTT. This gives the protein CASSHPADRLFF.

This clonotype was seen ten or more times. The genes are TRBV11-2 and TRBJ1-4, with D maybe TRBD1 (6 bases). CDR3 length equals 16 residues. Germline V gene lookup returns CDR1 SGHAT and CDR2 FQNNGV. V dropped 5 bases and J dropped 5 bases, with 18 bases sitting between them. DNA for the CDR3: TGTGCCAGCAGCCCACAGCCGGGACAAAGAAATGAAAAACTGTTTTTT. It translates to CASSPQPGQRNEKLFF.

This clonotype has more than one count but fewer than ten. The chain employs TRBV11-2 and TRBJ2-1; D possibly corresponds to TRBD1 (6 bases). V was shortened by 5 bases and J by 7 bases, with 18 bases between the two germline ends. Germline CDR1 SGHAT, CDR2 FQNNGV. The CDR3 loop spans 15 amino acids. The CDR3 spells CASSPRQGIGNEQFF. CDR3 DNA sequence: TGTGCCAGCAGCCCCCGGCAGGGGATAGGAAATGAGCAGTTCTTC.

The sample holds many counts of this clonotype. The V and J genes are TRBV9 and TRBJ2-2; D gene unclear. Trimming took off 0 bases at V and 1 base at J, with 7 bases between the two ends. CDR3 length equals 15 residues. The germline V gene encodes CDR1 SGDLS and CDR2 YYNGEE. CDR3 sequence reads: CASSVGRMNTGELFF. As DNA, the CDR3 is TGTGCCAGCAGCGTAGGACGAATGAACACCGGGGAGCTGTTTTTT.

This clonotype has a count of ten or more. The chain links TRBV12-3 or TRBV12-4 to TRBJ2-4; possible D gene TRBD1, 6 bases. V lost 2 bases and J 8 bases, leaving 10 bases between the germline ends. The CDR3 extends over 13 amino acids. CDR3 sequence: CASSLPGEDIQYF. DNA of the CDR3: TGTGCCAGCAGTTTACCAGGGGAAGACATTCAGTACTTC.

This clonotype was recorded many times. This chain uses TRBV29-1 with TRBJ2-5; TRBD2 aligns across 10 bases. Germline V CDR1 and CDR2: SQVTM, ANQGSEA. The length of the CDR3 is 15 residues. DNA for the CDR3: TGCACAACGAGTGGTCGAGCGGGAGGGACCGAGACCCAGTACTTC. It codes for CTTSGRAGGTETQYF. The full variable domain, completed using reference TRBV29-1 and TRBJ2-5, is SAVISQKPSRDICQRGTSLTIQCQVDSQVTMMFWYRQQPGQSLTLIATANQGSEATYESGFVIDKFPISRPNLTFSTLTVSNMSPEDSSIYLCTTSGRAGGTETQYFGPGTRLLVL.

This clonotype was picked up many times. The chain is built from TRBV5-6 and TRBJ1-5; a weak D match, TRBD1 (5 bases). The germline V and J ends were trimmed by 0 bases and 0 bases, with 22 bases remaining between them. Germline lookup yields CDR1 SGHDT and CDR2 YYEEEE. This CDR3 region has 20 residues. The CDR3 protein is CASSLGVTGTEVYSNQPQHF. DNA of the CDR3: TGTGCCAGCAGCTTGGGGGTAACCGGGACCGAAGTTTATAGCAATCAGCCCCAGCATTTT.

This clonotype was counted many times. The rearrangement links TRBV7-2 to TRBJ2-6; D remains unclear. Germline V gene data show CDR1 as SGHTA and CDR2 as FQGNSA. Trimming cost V 5 bases and J 0 bases, with 11 bases left between them. This CDR3 comprises 16 residues. As DNA, the CDR3 is TGTGCCAGCAGCCGCTTGGTGGGCTCTGGGGCCAACGTCCTGACTTTC. Its protein is CASSRLVGSGANVLTF. The whole variable domain, filled in from reference TRBV7-2 and TRBJ2-6, reads GAGVSQSPSNKVTEKGKDVELRCDPISGHTALYWYRQSLGQGLEFLIYFQGNSAPDKSGLPSDRFSAERTGGSVSTLTIQRTQQEDSAVYLCASSRLVGSGANVLTFGAGSRLTVL.

The sample holds many counts of this clonotype. The CDR3 spells CASTQSGANVLTF. DNA for the CDR3: TGTGCCAGCACCCAATCTGGGGCCAACGTCCTGACTTTC. This chain connects TRBV5-6 to TRBJ2-6; D is uncertain. Germline-derived CDR1 and CDR2 are SGHDT and YYEEEE. Between the trimmed V and J ends, which lost 6 bases and 1 base, there was a span of 5 bases. This CDR3 has 13 residues.

This clonotype showed up many times. This rearrangement joins TRBV29-1 to TRBJ1-4; D unclear. This CDR3 contains 13 residues. CDR1 is SQVTM, CDR2 ANQGSEA, per germline. V was clipped by 6 bases and J by 1 base, with 9 bases between them. The DNA for the CDR3 is TGCAGCGTCAAACAGAGAACTAATGAAAAACTGTTTTTT. Translated: CSVKQRTNEKLFF.

This clonotype was recorded at least ten times. The J gene is TRBJ2-2, the V gene TRBV12-3 or TRBV12-4, with no clear D. The CDR3 is made up of 13 amino acids. Trimming took off 6 bases at V and 5 bases at J, with 10 bases between the two ends. CDR3 nucleotide sequence: TGTGCCAGCAGACCACAAGGGACCGGGGAGCTGTTTTTT. Amino acids: CASRPQGTGELFF.

This clonotype was picked up many times. The rearrangement uses TRBV12-3 or TRBV12-4 and TRBJ2-1, with 7 bases fitting TRBD1. This CDR3 contains 14 residues. V lost 6 bases to trimming and J lost 9 bases; unmatched junction nucleotides: 11. The CDR3 protein is CASSPGDRPSEQFF. CDR3 nucleotide sequence: TGTGCCAGCAGCCCTGGGGACAGACCGAGTGAGCAGTTCTTC.

This clonotype was counted ten times or more. The chain is built from TRBV12-5 and TRBJ2-6; a possible D gene is TRBD1 (5 bases). Germline V gives CDR1 LGHNT, CDR2 FRNRAP. CDR3 length: 17 amino acids. The ends were cut back, 4 bases at V and 0 bases at J, with 13 bases in the middle. The CDR3 loop is CASGSTGALSGANVLTF. The CDR3 DNA is TGTGCTAGTGGTTCAACAGGTGCCCTCTCTGGGGCCAACGTCCTGACTTTC.